This passage covers 25 T cell receptor beta chains from one sample sequenced in a study of regulatory T cells in long-lasting Graves disease. Documented time point: persistent/refractory GD, antithyroid drugs over 5 years with positive TRAb. Following extraction of RNA from PBMCs, that RNA was used to make the TCR library. Libraries of TCR beta came from iRepertoire HTBI primers plus Arm-PCR of CDR3 regions. TCRdb recomputed calls from the multiplex PCR reads with MiXCR, one row per CDR3 protein. The sample includes roughly 450,000 distinct CDR3 sequences, less than 25% of them seen just once. The sample in question was peripheral blood mononuclear cells (PBMCs), obtained when the disease was refractory, from a patient treated with antithyroid drugs. The receptors stem from a female donor with Graves disease.

This clonotype has a handful of counts. The rearrangement uses TRBV27 and TRBJ2-2; no clear D gene. Germline-derived CDR1 and CDR2 are MNHEY and SMNVEV (reference sequence). The V and J ends lost 5 bases and 0 bases respectively, with 7 bases between them. The CDR3 extends over 14 amino acids. The CDR3 sequence: CASSSPANTGELFF. CDR3 DNA sequence: TGTGCCAGCAGTAGCCCCGCGAACACCGGGGAGCTGTTTTTT.

The CDR3 nucleotides read TGTGCCAGCAGTTCGACCCCGGGGACCGGGGAGCTGTTTTTT. This gives the protein CASSSTPGTGELFF. This chain joins TRBV6-5 and TRBJ2-2, with D possibly matching TRBD2 (5 bases). Between the trimmed V and J ends, which lost 4 bases and 5 bases, there was a span of 11 bases. The CDR3 contains 14 residues. Per the germline V gene, CDR1 is MNHEY and CDR2 is SVGAGI.

The sample holds many counts of this clonotype. The rearrangement joins TRBV30 to TRBJ1-2, with D perhaps matching TRBD1 (6 bases). There are 15 residues in the CDR3. V was trimmed by 3 bases and J by 0 bases, leaving 14 bases between them. From germline, CDR1 is GTSNPN and CDR2 SVGIG (reference sequence). This CDR3 reads CAWREGDWANYGYTF. CDR3 nucleotides: TGTGCCTGGAGAGAGGGGGATTGGGCTAACTATGGCTACACCTTC.

In this sample, this clonotype turned up many times. The V gene is TRBV28, the J gene TRBJ2-5; the D gene is possibly TRBD2 (5 bases). The CDR3 runs to 14 residues. Trimming pared 6 bases from V and 1 base from J, leaving 12 bases between. From germline, CDR1 is MDHEN and CDR2 SYDVKM. The CDR3 DNA reads as TGTGCCAGCAGATTAACGGGATCCCAAGAGACCCAGTACTTC. Its protein product is CASRLTGSQETQYF.

The genes are TRBV19 and TRBJ2-2; 7 bases fit TRBD2. J was trimmed by 7 bases and V by 0 bases; bases with no gene match: 8. The germline V gene has CDR1 LNHDA and CDR2 SQIVND (reference sequence). The CDR3 contains 16 residues. For the CDR3, the DNA is TGTGCCAGTAGTATAGACGAGCGGGAATATTTCGGGGAGCTGTTTTTT. Translated, it gives CASSIDEREYFGELFF.

This chain uses TRBV5-1 with TRBJ2-5; D possibly corresponds to TRBD1 (6 bases). V dropped 0 bases and J dropped 3 bases, with 12 bases sitting between them. This CDR3 contains 15 residues. CDR1 is SGHRS, CDR2 YFSETQ, per germline. CDR3 in amino acids: CASSLEFNREETQYF. The CDR3 region has the DNA TGCGCCAGCAGCTTGGAATTCAACAGGGAAGAGACCCAGTACTTC.

The chain uses TRBV6-5 and TRBJ2-7, with 8 bases identical to TRBD1. The germline V gene has CDR1 MNHEY and CDR2 SVGAGI. Trimming at V came to 0 bases and at J to 4 bases, leaving 5 bases not matched to a gene. The CDR3 runs 15 residues. CDR3 in DNA: TGTGCCAGCAGTTACTCGAGGACAGGGAATTACGAGCAGTACTTC. Translated, it gives CASSYSRTGNYEQYF.

This clonotype was counted many times. The V gene is TRBV20-1, the J gene TRBJ2-1; maybe TRBD1 (5 bases). The CDR3 has 11 residues. Trimming pared 0 bases from V and 10 bases from J, leaving 7 bases between. The germline gives CDR1 DFQATT, CDR2 SNEGSKA (reference sequence). CDR3 DNA: TGCAGTGCTAGAGATTACAGGGAGCAGTTCTTC. This encodes CSARDYREQFF.

This chain joins TRBV20-1 and TRBJ2-7; 13 positions match TRBD2. CDR1 is DFQATT, CDR2 SNEGSKA, per germline (reference sequence). Trimming took 4 bases from V and 5 from J; bases not matched to a gene: 11. The CDR3 spans 16 residues. The chain's CDR3 is CSATRTSGSIGNEQYF. CDR3 bases: TGCAGTGCTACCCGGACTAGCGGGAGTATCGGGAACGAGCAGTACTTC.

This clonotype was seen a handful of times. This sequence joins TRBV11-1 and TRBJ1-1, with 9 bases that match TRBD1. V was clipped by 5 bases and J by 11 bases; unmatched bases: 9. The germline V gene encodes CDR1 SGHAT and CDR2 FQDESV (reference sequence). The CDR3 covers 13 residues. CDR3 sequence reads: CASSPSWDRAAFF. The CDR3 DNA is TGTGCCAGCAGCCCCAGTTGGGACAGGGCGGCTTTCTTT.

This clonotype was detected many times. The rearrangement joins TRBV15 to TRBJ1-4; no reliable D call. CDR3 length: 12 amino acids. The germline V and J ends were trimmed by 4 bases and 8 bases, with 8 bases remaining between them. Per the germline V gene, CDR1 is LNHNV and CDR2 is YYDKDF (reference sequence). The CDR3 region is CATSNGGEKLFF. The DNA of the CDR3 is TGTGCCACCAGCAACGGAGGGGAAAAACTGTTTTTT.

This clonotype was detected many times. The rearrangement joins TRBV2 to TRBJ1-2; D uncertain. V lost 3 bases and J 2 bases, leaving 10 bases between the germline ends. The CDR3 sequence is 14 residues long. The germline gives CDR1 SNHLY, CDR2 FYNNEI. CDR3 protein: CASSDSLLNYGYTF. In DNA form, the CDR3 reads TGTGCCAGCAGTGATTCTCTCCTCAACTATGGCTACACCTTC. Full variable domain (outside the CDR3, taken from reference TRBV2 and TRBJ1-2): EPEVTQTPSHQVTQMGQEVILRCVPISNHLYFYWYRQILGQKVEFLVSFYNNEISEKSEIFDDQFSVERPDGSNFTLKIRSTKLEDSAMYFCASSDSLLNYGYTFGSGTRLTVV.

This clonotype was seen a single time. The rearrangement uses TRBV29-1 and TRBJ2-1; 10 nucleotides match TRBD2. This CDR3 region has 18 residues. Germline V gives CDR1 SQVTM, CDR2 ANQGSEA. The V and J ends lost 1 base and 4 bases, in that order; junction bases with no gene match: 13. CDR3 loop: CSVEVRLAGAVQYNEQFF. CDR3 coding DNA: TGCAGCGTTGAAGTTAGGCTAGCGGGGGCCGTTCAATACAATGAGCAGTTCTTC.

The CDR3 region has the DNA TGCGCCAGCAGCAAAGGCGGGGGGCGTCCCCTTTCTGGGGCCAACGTCCTGACTTTC. Its protein is CASSKGGGRPLSGANVLTF. The chain recombines TRBV4-3 with TRBJ2-6; 8 nucleotides match TRBD2. Germline CDR1 is LGHNA and CDR2 is YSLEER. V shed 5 bases and J 1 base; nucleotides not matched to a gene: 13. The CDR3 consists of 19 residues.

This clonotype was picked up many times. This chain uses TRBV2 with TRBJ1-1; D call uncertain. The CDR3 loop spans 13 amino acids. The V and J ends lost 2 bases and 3 bases respectively, with 7 bases between them. Germline-derived CDR1 and CDR2 are SNHLY and FYNNEI. The CDR3 spells CASSEPPDTEAFF. CDR3 DNA: TGTGCCAGCAGTGAACCTCCTGACACTGAAGCTTTCTTT.

This clonotype was found many times. The chain has TRBV12-3 or TRBV12-4 and TRBJ1-2, with D possibly TRBD1 on 6 matching bases. This CDR3 is 14 amino acids long. V lost 2 bases and J 8 bases, leaving 15 bases between the germline ends. CDR3 nucleotides: TGTGCCAGCAGTTTAATCTCCGTGGGGGGCGGCTACACCTTC. Protein sequence: CASSLISVGGGYTF.

This clonotype was seen repeatedly, ten times or more. The V and J genes are TRBV7-8 and TRBJ1-5; D gene ambiguous. The ends were cut back, 1 base at V and 9 bases at J, with 13 bases in the middle. The CDR3 spans 14 residues. Per germline, CDR1 SGHVS and CDR2 FQNEAQ. CDR3 region: CASSLGSDFGPQHF. Written as DNA, the CDR3 is TGTGCCAGCAGCTTAGGATCGGACTTTGGGCCCCAGCATTTT.

The genes are TRBV25-1 and TRBJ1-2; weak D call: TRBD1 (5 bases). V was cut by 1 base and J by 11 bases, with 14 bases left in between. CDR1 MGHDK and CDR2 SYGVNS come from the germline V gene. CDR3 length equals 13 residues. CDR3 in amino acids: CASSEWGERSYTF. DNA of the CDR3: TGTGCCAGCAGTGAATGGGGGGAACGGAGTTACACCTTC.

This clonotype came up a few times. The V call is TRBV27, the J call TRBJ1-2; 7 bases match TRBD1. V trimming: 6 bases; J trimming: 8 bases; junction bases outside the gene matches: 9. Per germline, CDR1 MNHEY and CDR2 SMNVEV (reference sequence). This CDR3 spans 13 amino acids. The DNA for the CDR3 is TGTGCCAGCAGCCCCTCCCAGGGGGGCGGCTACACCTTC. It encodes CASSPSQGGGYTF.

The CDR3 DNA sequence: TGTGCCAGCAGCCCAATCGTAGGGGGCACCCACGAGCAGTACTTC. Protein product: CASSPIVGGTHEQYF. The chain carries TRBV7-9 and TRBJ2-7, with 7 bases aligning to TRBD1. Germline assignment: CDR1 SEHNR and CDR2 FQNEAQ (reference sequence). CDR3 length: 15 residues. J lost 5 bases, V lost 5 bases, and 12 bases had no gene match. The full variable domain, its missing parts supplied by reference TRBV7-9 and TRBJ2-7, is DTGVSQNPRHKITKRGQNVTFRCDPISEHNRLYWYRQTLGQGPEFLTYFQNEAQLEKSRLLSDRFSAERPKGSFSTLEIQRTEQGDSAMYLCASSPIVGGTHEQYFGPGTRLTVT.

This clonotype was seen a handful of times. The gene calls are TRBV28 and TRBJ2-5; D is perhaps TRBD2 (6 bases). The germline V and J ends were trimmed by 2 bases and 4 bases, with 14 bases remaining between them. Germline CDR1 reads MDHEN; CDR2 reads SYDVKM. The CDR3 runs to 15 residues. This chain's CDR3 is CASSLLGTAGETQYF. The CDR3 DNA follows: TGTGCCAGCAGTTTACTCGGGACTGCCGGAGAGACCCAGTACTTC.

The chain combines TRBV27 with TRBJ2-2, with D perhaps matching TRBD1 or TRBD2 (5 bases each). The CDR3 has 14 residues. Trimming left V 5 bases short and J 6 bases short, with 13 bases between. Per germline, CDR1 MNHEY and CDR2 SMNVEV (reference sequence). DNA of the CDR3: TGTGCCAGCAGTCACGGGACCCGGCCCGGGGAGCTGTTTTTT. Its translation: CASSHGTRPGELFF.

A word on this clonotype: This may arise from a read error, as a much more abundant clone is one base away. This chain links TRBV28 with TRBJ1-3; D remains unclear. This CDR3 spans 13 amino acids. The V gene's germline CDR1 is MDHEN and CDR2 SYDVKM. V was trimmed by 5 bases and J by 5 bases, leaving 10 bases between them. The CDR3 loop is CASSENGRNTIYF. CDR3 nucleotides: TGTGCCAGCAGTGAGAACGGCCGAAACACCATATATTTT.

Ten or more counts support this clonotype. The genes are TRBV12-3 or TRBV12-4 and TRBJ2-7; maybe TRBD1 (6 bases). The ends were cut back, 1 base at V and 6 bases at J, with 10 bases in the middle. The CDR3 is made up of 13 amino acids. This CDR3 reads CASSLGGPSEQYF. The CDR3 DNA is TGTGCCAGCAGTTTAGGGGGGCCCTCCGAGCAGTACTTC.

The genes are TRBV7-9 and TRBJ2-5, with TRBD2 matching 13 bases. The germline gives CDR1 SEHNR, CDR2 FQNEAQ (reference sequence). V lost 3 bases, J lost 2 bases, and 9 bases stayed unmatched. The CDR3 spans 18 residues. Here the CDR3 DNA reads TGTGCCAGCAGCTTGGGACTAGCGGGACGAAACCTTCAAGAGACCCAGTACTTC. This codes for CASSLGLAGRNLQETQYF. The complete variable domain, with remaining parts taken from reference TRBV7-9 and TRBJ2-5, reads DTGVSQNPRHKITKRGQNVTFRCDPISEHNRLYWYRQTLGQGPEFLTYFQNEAQLEKSRLLSDRFSAERPKGSFSTLEIQRTEQGDSAMYLCASSLGLAGRNLQETQYFGPGTRLLVL.